Below, one T cell receptor (beta chain) is given with its context. Treatment indicated: around 19 received Ad26.COV2.S at low or high dose, single or two shots; about five received placebo; per-sample allocation not given. Specimens were obtained on day 63 following the first vaccine or placebo injection. Recruitment in Boston yielded a donor of adult age, 18-55 years. The protocol was immunoSEQ multiplex PCR, while the TCRdb copy is restricted to in-frame clones and leaves out a portion. The sample holds over 250,000 clones, more than 70% seen once. This entry is derived from a study of Ad26.COV2.S vaccination and SARS-CoV-2 variants. The CDR3 is made up of 15 amino acids. The ends were cut back, 6 bases at V and 1 base at J, with 13 bases in the middle. The germline V gene has CDR1 LNHDA and CDR2 SQIVND (reference sequence).

The TCR comes from a person between 18 and 65 years old who received the Ad26.COV2.S COVID-19 vaccine or a placebo. Sequences were derived from peripheral blood, sampled in a trial of Ad26.COV2.S vaccine versus placebo. The chain joins TRBV19 to TRBJ2-1; no reliable D call. CDR3 sequence: CASSPEWLSYNEQFF. CDR3 sequence (DNA): TGTGCCAGTAGCCCAGAGTGGCTATCCTACAATGAGCAGTTCTTC.